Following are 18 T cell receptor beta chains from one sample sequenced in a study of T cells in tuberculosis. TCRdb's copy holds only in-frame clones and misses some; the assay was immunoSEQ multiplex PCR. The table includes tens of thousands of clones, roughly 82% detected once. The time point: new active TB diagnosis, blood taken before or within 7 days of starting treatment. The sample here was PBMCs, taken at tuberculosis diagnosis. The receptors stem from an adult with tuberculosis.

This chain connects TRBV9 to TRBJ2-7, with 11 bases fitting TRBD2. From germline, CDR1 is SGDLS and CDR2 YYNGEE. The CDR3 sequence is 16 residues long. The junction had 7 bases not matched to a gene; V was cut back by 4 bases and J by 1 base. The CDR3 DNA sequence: TGTGCCAGCAGCCCGGGGACTAGCGGTCCGTCCTACGAGCAGTACTTC. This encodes CASSPGTSGPSYEQYF.

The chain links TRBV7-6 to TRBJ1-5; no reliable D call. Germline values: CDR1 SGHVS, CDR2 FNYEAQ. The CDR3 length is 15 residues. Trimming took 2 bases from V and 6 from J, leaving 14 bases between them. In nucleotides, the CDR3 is TGTGCCAGCAGCTTATCCAGCTTAGCGGGTCAGCCCCAGCATTTT. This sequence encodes CASSLSSLAGQPQHF.

This CDR3 reads CASTLNNQPQHF. The CDR3 coding sequence is TGTGCCAGCACACTAAACAATCAGCCCCAGCATTTT. The rearrangement joins TRBV28 to TRBJ1-5, with no clear D. Germline V gene sequence: CDR1 MDHEN, CDR2 SYDVKM. The CDR3 totals 12 residues. V lost 7 bases and J lost 3, with 7 bases in between.

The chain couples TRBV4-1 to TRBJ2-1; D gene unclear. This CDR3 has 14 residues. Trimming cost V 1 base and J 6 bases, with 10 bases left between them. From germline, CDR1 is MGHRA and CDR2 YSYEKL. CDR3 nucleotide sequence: TGCGCCAGCAGCCAAGGTGACGGCGGCAATGAGCAGTTCTTC. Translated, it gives CASSQGDGGNEQFF.

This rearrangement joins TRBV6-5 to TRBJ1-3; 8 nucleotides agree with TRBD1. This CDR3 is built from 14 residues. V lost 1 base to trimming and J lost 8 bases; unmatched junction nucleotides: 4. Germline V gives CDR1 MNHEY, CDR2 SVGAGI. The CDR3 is CASSYFQGAYTIYF. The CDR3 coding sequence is TGTGCCAGCAGTTACTTCCAGGGGGCATACACCATATATTTT.

The CDR3 reads CASSLARYTEAFF. Written as DNA, the CDR3 is TGTGCCAGCAGCTTAGCCCGGTACACTGAAGCTTTCTTT. V usage is TRBV11-2 and J usage is TRBJ1-1; D unclear. CDR3 size: 13 residues. The ends were cut back, 1 base at V and 3 bases at J, with 6 bases in the middle. Germline CDR1 is SGHAT and CDR2 is FQNNGV.

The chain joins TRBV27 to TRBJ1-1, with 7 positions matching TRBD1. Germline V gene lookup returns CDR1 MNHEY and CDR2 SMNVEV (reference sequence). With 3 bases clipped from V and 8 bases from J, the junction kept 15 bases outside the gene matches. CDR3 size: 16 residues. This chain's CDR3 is CASSLSSGTAPWEAFF. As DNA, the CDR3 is TGTGCCAGCAGTTTGTCCTCCGGGACAGCCCCTTGGGAAGCTTTCTTT.

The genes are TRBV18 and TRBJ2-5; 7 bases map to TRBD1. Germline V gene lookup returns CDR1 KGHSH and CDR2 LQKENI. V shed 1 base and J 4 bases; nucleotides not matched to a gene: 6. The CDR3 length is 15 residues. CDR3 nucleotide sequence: TGTGCCAGCTCACCACAGGGGGCAATTCGAGAGACCCAGTACTTC. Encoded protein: CASSPQGAIRETQYF.

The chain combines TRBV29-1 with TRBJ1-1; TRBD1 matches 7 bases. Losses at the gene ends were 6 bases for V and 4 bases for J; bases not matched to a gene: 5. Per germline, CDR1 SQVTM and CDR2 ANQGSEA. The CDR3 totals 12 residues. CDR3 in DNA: TGCAGCGTAAACTCAGGGGGCACTGAAGCTTTCTTT. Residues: CSVNSGGTEAFF.

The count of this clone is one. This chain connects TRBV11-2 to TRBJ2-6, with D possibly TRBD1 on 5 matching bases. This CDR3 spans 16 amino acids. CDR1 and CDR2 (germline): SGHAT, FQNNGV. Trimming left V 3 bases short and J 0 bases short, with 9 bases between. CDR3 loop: CASSFQGTSGANVLTF. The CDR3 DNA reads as TGTGCCAGCAGCTTTCAGGGAACCTCTGGGGCCAACGTCCTGACTTTC.

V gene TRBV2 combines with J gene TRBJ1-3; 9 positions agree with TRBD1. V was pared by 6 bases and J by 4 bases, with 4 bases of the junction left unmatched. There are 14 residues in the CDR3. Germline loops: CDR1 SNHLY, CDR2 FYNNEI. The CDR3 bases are TGTGCCAGCAGCCTGGGACAGGGCGGAAACACCATATATTTT. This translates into CASSLGQGGNTIYF.

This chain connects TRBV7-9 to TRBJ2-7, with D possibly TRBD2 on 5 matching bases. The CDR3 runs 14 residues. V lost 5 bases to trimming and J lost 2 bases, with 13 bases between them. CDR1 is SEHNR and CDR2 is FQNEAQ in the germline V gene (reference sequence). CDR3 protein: CASSLQERTYEQYF. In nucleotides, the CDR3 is TGTGCCAGCAGCCTCCAGGAGCGGACCTACGAGCAGTACTTC. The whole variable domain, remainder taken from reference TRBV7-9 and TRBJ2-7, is DTGVSQNPRHKITKRGQNVTFRCDPISEHNRLYWYRQTLGQGPEFLTYFQNEAQLEKSRLLSDRFSAERPKGSFSTLEIQRTEQGDSAMYLCASSLQERTYEQYFGPGTRLTVT.

For the CDR3, the DNA is TGCGCCAGCAGCTTACAGTTGTCAACTAATGAAAAACTGTTTTTT. It is translated as CASSLQLSTNEKLFF. This rearrangement joins TRBV5-1 to TRBJ1-4; D not certain. Germline assignment: CDR1 SGHRS and CDR2 YFSETQ. The CDR3 is 15 residues long. V lost 2 bases and J lost 0, with 8 bases in between. Complete variable domain (other parts from reference TRBV5-1 and TRBJ1-4): KAGVTQTPRYLIKTRGQQVTLSCSPISGHRSVSWYQQTPGQGLQFLFEYFSETQRNKGNFPGRFSGRQFSNSRSEMNVSTLELGDSALYLCASSLQLSTNEKLFFGSGTQLSVL.

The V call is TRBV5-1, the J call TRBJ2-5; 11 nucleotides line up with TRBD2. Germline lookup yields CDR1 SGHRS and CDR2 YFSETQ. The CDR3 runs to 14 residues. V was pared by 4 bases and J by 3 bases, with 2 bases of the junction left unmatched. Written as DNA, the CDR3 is TGCGCCAGCAGCATGGGACTAGCGGAAGAGACCCAGTACTTC. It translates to CASSMGLAEETQYF. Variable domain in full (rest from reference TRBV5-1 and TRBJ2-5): KAGVTQTPRYLIKTRGQQVTLSCSPISGHRSVSWYQQTPGQGLQFLFEYFSETQRNKGNFPGRFSGRQFSNSRSEMNVSTLELGDSALYLCASSMGLAEETQYFGPGTRLLVL.

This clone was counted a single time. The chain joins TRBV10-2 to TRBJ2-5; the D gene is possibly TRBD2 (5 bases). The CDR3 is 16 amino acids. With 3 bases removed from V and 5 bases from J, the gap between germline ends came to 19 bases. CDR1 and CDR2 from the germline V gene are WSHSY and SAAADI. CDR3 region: CASSEQRTRGRETQYF. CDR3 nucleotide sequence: TGCGCCAGCAGTGAACAGCGGACCCGGGGTCGGGAGACCCAGTACTTC.

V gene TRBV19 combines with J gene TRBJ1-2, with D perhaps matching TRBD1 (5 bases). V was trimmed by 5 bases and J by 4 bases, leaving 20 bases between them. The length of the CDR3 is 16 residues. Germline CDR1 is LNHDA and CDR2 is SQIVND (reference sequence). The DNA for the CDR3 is TGTGCCAGTAGTGGTGGGGGAGGCGACTACTCCTATGGCTACACCTTC. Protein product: CASSGGGGDYSYGYTF.

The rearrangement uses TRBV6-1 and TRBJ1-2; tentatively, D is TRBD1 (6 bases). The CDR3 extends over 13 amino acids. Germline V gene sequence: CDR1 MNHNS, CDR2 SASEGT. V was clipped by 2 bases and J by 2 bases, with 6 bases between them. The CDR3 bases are TGTGCCAGCAGTGAAACAGGGAACTATGGCTACACCTTC. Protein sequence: CASSETGNYGYTF.

CDR3: CASKLAGSRDEQFF. For the CDR3, the DNA is TGCGCCAGCAAGTTAGCGGGGTCAAGGGATGAGCAGTTCTTC. The chain recombines TRBV5-1 with TRBJ2-1, with 8 bases fitting TRBD2. The CDR3 runs 14 residues. Germline CDR1 and CDR2: SGHRS and YFSETQ. V shed 6 bases, J shed 8 bases, and the junction held 10 bases outside the gene matches.